This T cell receptor beta chain was recovered during a study of cytomegalovirus exposure and HLA in healthy donors. About the study: The study placed about 81% of its approximately 360 genotyped donors in the Caucasian-associated ancestry cluster.

Study-wide results and caveats: Listed as cytomegalovirus-associated were roughly 180 TCR beta chains. Later genetic work tied a missense DCLRE1C variant to beta-chain V and J trimming.

With respect to this clone: Its specificity is unknown.

Trimming removed 0 bases at V and 2 bases at J, with 8 bases between. Germline-derived CDR1 and CDR2 are GTSNPN and SVGIG (reference sequence). The CDR3 is made up of 14 amino acids. Use of 60 Vbeta and 13 Jbeta primers characterized the PCR. Using immunoSEQ multiplex PCR, the repertoire was profiled, and TCRdb retains in-frame clones only, with some absent. The sample shows more than 100,000 clones, around 78% of them seen only once. The chain has TRBV30 and TRBJ1-5, with D unresolved. Material: PBMCs. This clonotype was obtained from a woman aged 30 to 39 in good health and CMV-seropositive. The CDR3 sequence is CAWSVASRNQPQHF. As DNA, the CDR3 is TGTGCCTGGAGTGTAGCAAGCCGCAATCAGCCCCAGCATTTT.